These 32 T cell receptor beta chains share one sample of origin, sequenced in a study of blood T cell repertoires in COVID-19. Only in-frame clones appear in the TCRdb table, and some are missing; sequencing was by immunoSEQ multiplex PCR. Of fewer than 500,000 clones in the sample, around 90% are singletons; the top ten hold 0.65% to 0.9%. Sample: PBMCs or T cells enriched from blood (not recorded which). Receptors were obtained from a woman aged 18-29 years who had recovered from COVID-19.

The chain employs TRBV4-2 and TRBJ2-3, with 16 bases lining up with TRBD2. The CDR3 spans 16 residues. After removal of 5 bases from V and 6 bases from J, the junction contained 5 bases not matched to a gene. Germline V lookup: CDR1 LGHNA, CDR2 YNFKEQ. CDR3 loop: CASSEGLAGGLDTQYF. CDR3 coding DNA: TGTGCCAGCAGCGAGGGACTAGCGGGGGGGCTGGATACGCAGTATTTT.

The rearrangement uses TRBV10-3 and TRBJ1-5; no clear D gene. This CDR3 region has 12 residues. The germline V gene encodes CDR1 ENHRY and CDR2 SYGVKD. The V and J ends lost 11 bases and 5 bases respectively, with 13 bases between them. The CDR3 nucleotides read TGTGCCGCTGGAAGAGGTGATCAGCCCCAGCATTTT. Translation gives CAAGRGDQPQHF.

DNA of the CDR3: TGCAGTGCTGACGGAGCCTATGGCTACACCTTC. Translating gives CSADGAYGYTF. This chain uses TRBV20-1 with TRBJ1-2; no firm D call. V lost 5 bases and J 4 bases, leaving 8 bases between the germline ends. CDR1 is DFQATT and CDR2 is SNEGSKA in the germline V gene (reference sequence). This CDR3 has 11 amino acids.

The V gene is TRBV2, the J gene TRBJ1-1; D uncertain. The germline V gene encodes CDR1 SNHLY and CDR2 FYNNEI. The CDR3 covers 14 residues. V lost 6 bases and J 3 bases, leaving 14 bases between the germline ends. The CDR3 DNA follows: TGTGCCAGCAGAATGGGAGCACATTACACTGAAGCTTTCTTT. Translated: CASRMGAHYTEAFF.

CDR3: CATTPGTGDGNTIYF. The CDR3 nucleotides read TGTGCCACAACCCCCGGGACAGGGGACGGAAACACCATATATTTT. The genes are TRBV6-5 and TRBJ1-3, with TRBD1 matching 10 bases. CDR1 and CDR2 from the germline V gene are MNHEY and SVGAGI. The CDR3 extends over 15 amino acids. Germline trimming cut 10 bases from V and 4 bases from J; bases unmatched to any gene: 10.

This chain uses TRBV29-1 with TRBJ2-1; a possible D gene is TRBD2 (5 bases). The CDR3 runs 15 residues. Per germline, CDR1 SQVTM and CDR2 ANQGSEA. V dropped 3 bases and J dropped 0 bases, with 12 bases sitting between them. CDR3 coding DNA: TGCAGCGTTGATGATTCCCGGGGCTCCTACAATGAGCAGTTCTTC. Its protein is CSVDDSRGSYNEQFF.

The gene calls are TRBV20-1 and TRBJ2-1; TRBD2 matches 7 bases. This CDR3 has 11 residues. Trimming took 5 bases from V and 10 from J; bases not matched to a gene: 5. Germline lookup yields CDR1 DFQATT and CDR2 SNEGSKA (reference sequence). The CDR3 spells CSADRTREQFF. In nucleotides, the CDR3 is TGCAGTGCTGACCGGACTAGGGAGCAGTTCTTC.

J is TRBJ1-5 and V is TRBV3-1 (or the pseudogene TRBV3-2); possible D gene TRBD1, 5 bases. Per germline, CDR1 LGHDT and CDR2 YNNKEL (reference sequence). The CDR3 sequence is 17 residues long. V lost 0 bases to trimming and J lost 6 bases, with 18 bases between them. For the CDR3, the DNA is TGTGCCAGCAGCCAAGAGAGTCTGGCCGGGGGTGGTCAGCCCCAGCATTTT. Translating it yields CASSQESLAGGGQPQHF.

In DNA, the CDR3 is TGTGCCAGCAGCCCTGGGACAGGGAAAGACACCGGGGAGCTGTTTTTT. Its translation: CASSPGTGKDTGELFF. V is TRBV7-2 and J is TRBJ2-2; 9 positions agree with TRBD1. Trimming at V came to 5 bases and at J to 3 bases, leaving 7 bases not matched to a gene. CDR1 SGHTA and CDR2 FQGNSA come from the germline V gene. CDR3 length: 16 residues. Full variable domain (rest looked up from reference TRBV7-2 and TRBJ2-2): GAGVSQSPSNKVTEKGKDVELRCDPISGHTALYWYRQSLGQGLEFLIYFQGNSAPDKSGLPSDRFSAERTGGSVSTLTIQRTQQEDSAVYLCASSPGTGKDTGELFFGEGSRLTVL.

This chain connects TRBV7-9 to TRBJ2-2; D is ambiguous. The CDR3 loop spans 15 amino acids. Germline lookup yields CDR1 SEHNR and CDR2 FQNEAQ (reference sequence). V lost 1 base and J lost 0, with 6 bases in between. In DNA, the CDR3 is TGTGCCAGCAGCTTAGGAGGTTCGAACACCGGGGAGCTGTTTTTT. The encoded protein is CASSLGGSNTGELFF.

The gene calls are TRBV5-1 and TRBJ1-1, with D perhaps TRBD1 (6 bases). The ends were cut back, 1 base at V and 0 bases at J, with 13 bases in the middle. The CDR3 totals 16 residues. Germline lookup yields CDR1 SGHRS and CDR2 YFSETQ. CDR3 DNA sequence: TGCGCCAGCAGCTTGAGCCCACAGGGCCTGAACACTGAAGCTTTCTTT. Its translation is CASSLSPQGLNTEAFF.

To note about this clone: The same CDR3 also results from other DNA sequences found in this sample. The V and J genes are TRBV12-3 or TRBV12-4 and TRBJ1-4; D gene ambiguous. The CDR3 has 11 amino acids. Deletions cut 6 bases from V and 7 bases from J, with 6 bases between. The CDR3 DNA reads TGTGCCAGCAGCCTCGGTGAAAAACTGTTTTTT. Residues: CASSLGEKLFF.

This chain links TRBV10-1 with TRBJ2-7; D is possibly TRBD2 (6 bases). This CDR3 contains 13 residues. V gave up 10 bases and J gave up 0 bases, with 13 bases separating them. Germline CDR1 WNHNN, CDR2 SYGVQD (reference sequence). The CDR3 protein is CATRDSNSYEQYF. DNA of the CDR3: TGCGCCACCAGGGACTCCAACTCCTACGAGCAGTACTTC.

CDR3 in DNA: TGTGCCAGCAGTTTAACAGGGGTTTGGGATGGCTACACCTTC. Protein product: CASSLTGVWDGYTF. This chain joins TRBV28 and TRBJ1-2; 7 bases match TRBD1. The CDR3 is 14 residues long. V shed 2 bases and J 6 bases; nucleotides not matched to a gene: 6. Germline V gives CDR1 MDHEN, CDR2 SYDVKM.

The chain links TRBV5-1 to TRBJ1-5; D is undetermined. The length of the CDR3 is 12 residues. The germline CDR1 and CDR2 sequences are SGHRS and YFSETQ. V was shortened by 3 bases and J by 3 bases, with 4 bases between the two germline ends. CDR3 residues: CASSSINQPQHF. The CDR3 nucleotides read TGCGCCAGCAGCTCCATCAATCAGCCCCAGCATTTT.

The chain joins TRBV5-1 to TRBJ1-1; D not certain. The CDR3 covers 13 residues. Trimming removed 4 bases from V and 6 bases from J, with 13 bases in between. CDR1 is SGHRS and CDR2 is YFSETQ in the germline V gene. In DNA form, the CDR3 reads TGCGCCAGCAGCCCCAACGCGTTATCTGAAGCTTTCTTT. Protein sequence: CASSPNALSEAFF.

This clone was picked up one time. The rearrangement uses TRBV11-2 and TRBJ2-7, with D maybe TRBD1 (5 bases). With 7 bases removed from V and 5 bases from J, the gap between germline ends came to 27 bases. Germline V gene sequence: CDR1 SGHAT, CDR2 FQNNGV. The CDR3 totals 17 residues. The CDR3 is CASISHPPAGAVNEQYF. The CDR3 DNA follows: TGTGCCAGCATCTCCCACCCCCCTGCTGGGGCGGTCAACGAGCAGTACTTC.

V gene TRBV5-6 combines with J gene TRBJ2-5, with 15 bases lining up with TRBD2. Germline trimming cut 4 bases from V and 3 bases from J; bases unmatched to any gene: 4. CDR3 length equals 16 residues. Germline CDR1 reads SGHDT; CDR2 reads YYEEEE. The CDR3: CASSPGLAGGKETQYF. The CDR3 nucleotides are TGTGCCAGCAGCCCGGGACTAGCGGGGGGTAAAGAGACCCAGTACTTC.

The chain has TRBV12-5 and TRBJ2-5, with D tentatively TRBD1 (5 bases). In germline, CDR1 is LGHNT, CDR2 FRNRAP. The CDR3 covers 13 residues. V was clipped by 1 base and J by 5 bases, with 8 bases between them. CDR3 sequence (DNA): TGTGCTAGTGGTTTGGGGACACCGGAGACCCAGTACTTC. Protein sequence: CASGLGTPETQYF. Looking up the rest from reference TRBV12-5 and TRBJ2-5 gives the full variable domain: DARVTQTPRHKVTEMGQEVTMRCQPILGHNTVFWYRQTMMQGLELLAYFRNRAPLDDSGMPKDRFSAEMPDATLATLKIQPSEPRDSAVYFCASGLGTPETQYFGPGTRLLVL.

This clone was seen only once. This chain links TRBV11-2 with TRBJ1-4; D remains unclear. The CDR3 is 13 residues long. Trimming took 4 bases from V and 8 from J, leaving 11 bases between them. Germline loops: CDR1 SGHAT, CDR2 FQNNGV. The CDR3 DNA reads TGTGCCAGCAGCTCCTCCGTGGGCGAAAAACTGTTTTTT. This gives the protein CASSSSVGEKLFF.

The chain has TRBV7-2 and TRBJ2-3; tentative D call: TRBD2 (5 bases). Trimming left V 5 bases short and J 2 bases short, with 14 bases between. The V gene's germline CDR1 is SGHTA and CDR2 FQGNSA. The CDR3 runs to 15 residues. CDR3 sequence (DNA): TGTGCCAGCAGCCCTCGAGCGGCTTACACAGATACGCAGTATTTT. As protein: CASSPRAAYTDTQYF. Supplemented by reference TRBV7-2 and TRBJ2-3, the full variable domain reads GAGVSQSPSNKVTEKGKDVELRCDPISGHTALYWYRQSLGQGLEFLIYFQGNSAPDKSGLPSDRFSAERTGGSVSTLTIQRTQQEDSAVYLCASSPRAAYTDTQYFGPGTRLTVL.

The gene calls are TRBV4-1 and TRBJ1-5, with 9 bases identical to TRBD1. V gave up 3 bases and J gave up 2 bases; unmatched junction bases: 2. Germline V CDR1 and CDR2: MGHRA, YSYEKL. CDR3 length: 15 residues. CDR3 protein: CASSHRQGGNQPQHF. Here the CDR3 DNA reads TGCGCCAGCAGCCACCGACAGGGGGGCAATCAGCCCCAGCATTTT.

The chain carries TRBV5-1 and TRBJ2-1, with TRBD1 matching 9 bases. V shed 3 bases, J shed 7 bases, and the junction held 11 bases outside the gene matches. This CDR3 has 16 amino acids. The germline V gene encodes CDR1 SGHRS and CDR2 YFSETQ. CDR3 loop: CASSSQPGQGGNEQFF. The CDR3 bases are TGCGCCAGCAGCTCTCAACCGGGACAGGGTGGAAATGAGCAGTTCTTC.

The rearrangement links TRBV5-1 to TRBJ2-7, with 9 bases that match TRBD1. With 2 bases clipped from V and 0 bases from J, the junction kept 6 bases outside the gene matches. The CDR3 runs to 16 residues. CDR1 SGHRS and CDR2 YFSETQ come from the germline V gene. In DNA form, the CDR3 reads TGCGCCAGCAGCTTAGAGGGACAGGGCCGCTCCTACGAGCAGTACTTC. Residues: CASSLEGQGRSYEQYF.

The chain employs TRBV5-1 and TRBJ1-2; 10 bases line up with TRBD1. Germline V CDR1 and CDR2: SGHRS, YFSETQ. This CDR3 has 20 amino acids. With V trimmed by 2 bases and J by 5 bases, 21 bases remained unmatched. Here the CDR3 DNA reads TGCGCCAGCAGCTTAACACTGACAGGGGGCGCCTTGGCGCCGATTTATGGCTACACCTTC. This encodes CASSLTLTGGALAPIYGYTF.

The chain joins TRBV5-1 to TRBJ1-2, with unresolved D. V lost 0 bases and J lost 0, with 15 bases in between. The CDR3 consists of 17 residues. Germline values: CDR1 SGHRS, CDR2 YFSETQ. The chain's CDR3 is CASSLDAGIGANYGYTF. Written as DNA, the CDR3 is TGCGCCAGCAGCTTGGATGCGGGGATTGGGGCTAACTATGGCTACACCTTC.

The DNA of the CDR3 is TGTGCCTGGAGTCCTAAAGGCAGGCTGAATTCACCCCTCCACTTT. Its translation is CAWSPKGRLNSPLHF. The chain links TRBV30 to TRBJ1-6; D not resolved. The CDR3 consists of 15 residues. CDR1 and CDR2 from the germline V gene are GTSNPN and SVGIG (reference sequence). Trimming took 2 bases from V and 7 from J, leaving 15 bases between them.

The chain uses TRBV5-1 and TRBJ2-6; TRBD1 aligns across 7 bases. V lost 1 base and J lost 3; bases outside the gene matches: 7. This CDR3 contains 17 residues. Germline values: CDR1 SGHRS, CDR2 YFSETQ. The DNA of the CDR3 is TGCGCCAGCAGCTTGAGGGGACAGATATGTGGGGCCAACGTCCTGACTTTC. The encoded protein is CASSLRGQICGANVLTF.

The chain uses TRBV3-1 (or the pseudogene TRBV3-2) and TRBJ1-2; D unresolved. Germline V CDR1 and CDR2: LGHDT, YNNKEL (reference sequence). Trimming cost V 5 bases and J 2 bases, with 15 bases left between them. The CDR3 is 15 amino acids. CDR3 bases: TGTGCCAGCAGCTACGGAGGTGTATCAAACTATGGCTACACCTTC. This encodes CASSYGGVSNYGYTF.

V is TRBV3-1 (or the pseudogene TRBV3-2) and J is TRBJ2-3, with 7 bases aligning to TRBD2. This CDR3 has 14 amino acids. V lost 4 bases and J lost 1; bases outside the gene matches: 2. The germline V gene has CDR1 LGHDT and CDR2 YNNKEL (reference sequence). The CDR3, as DNA: TGTGCCAGCAGCCTAGGGAGGGGCACAGATACGCAGTATTTT. This encodes CASSLGRGTDTQYF.

The J gene is TRBJ1-6, the V gene TRBV2; 7 nucleotides line up with TRBD1. CDR1 is SNHLY, CDR2 FYNNEI, per germline. V gave up 1 base and J gave up 4 bases; unmatched junction bases: 1. This CDR3 contains 15 residues. CDR3 residues: CASSEGDRYNSPLHF. CDR3 DNA: TGTGCCAGCAGTGAAGGGGACAGATATAATTCACCCCTCCACTTT. Full variable domain (rest looked up from reference TRBV2 and TRBJ1-6): EPEVTQTPSHQVTQMGQEVILRCVPISNHLYFYWYRQILGQKVEFLVSFYNNEISEKSEIFDDQFSVERPDGSNFTLKIRSTKLEDSAMYFCASSEGDRYNSPLHFGNGTRLTVT.

Worth noting for this clone: This sample also contains other DNA sequences that code for the same CDR3. The chain recombines TRBV29-1 with TRBJ1-1, with a weak D call TRBD1 (5 bases). CDR3 length: 13 residues. CDR1 and CDR2 (germline): SQVTM, ANQGSEA. V lost 5 bases and J 0 bases, leaving 10 bases between the germline ends. As DNA, the CDR3 is TGCAGCGTTCAGGGCTTAATGAACACTGAAGCTTTCTTT. As protein: CSVQGLMNTEAFF.